Below are 3 T cell receptor beta chains sequenced from a single sample in a study of blood T cell repertoires in COVID-19. The table came from immunoSEQ multiplex PCR; TCRdb's copy has only in-frame clones and leaves some out. The sample carries about 150,000 clones, roughly three quarters recorded once. Material for sequencing was peripheral blood. The receptor source for this set is a man between 60 and 70 years old with acute or convalescent COVID-19.

This clone was counted at least ten times. The chain recombines TRBV6-5 with TRBJ1-2; D remains unclear. The CDR3 is made up of 14 amino acids. V lost 5 bases and J 3 bases, leaving 13 bases between the germline ends. Germline CDR1 and CDR2: MNHEY and SVGAGI. CDR3 DNA sequence: TGTGCCAGCAGTCCCGAGACCGACTACTATGGCTACACCTTC. Residues: CASSPETDYYGYTF.

A few counts support this clone. The V call is TRBV6-1, the J call TRBJ1-3; weak D call: TRBD1 (6 bases). The CDR3 spans 16 residues. The V and J ends lost 2 bases and 2 bases respectively, with 13 bases between them. Germline CDR1 and CDR2: MNHNS and SASEGT. The CDR3 nucleotides read TGTGCCAGCAGTGAAAGTTTAGCAGGGGCTGGAAACACCATATATTTT. Translation: CASSESLAGAGNTIYF.

V is TRBV7-2 and J is TRBJ2-2; D uncertain. The CDR3 runs to 16 residues. V dropped 2 bases and J dropped 0 bases, with 10 bases sitting between them. Germline-derived CDR1 and CDR2 are SGHTA and FQGNSA. Written as DNA, the CDR3 is TGTGCCAGCAGCTTAATTCCAGCGCCGAACACCGGGGAGCTGTTTTTT. This gives the protein CASSLIPAPNTGELFF.